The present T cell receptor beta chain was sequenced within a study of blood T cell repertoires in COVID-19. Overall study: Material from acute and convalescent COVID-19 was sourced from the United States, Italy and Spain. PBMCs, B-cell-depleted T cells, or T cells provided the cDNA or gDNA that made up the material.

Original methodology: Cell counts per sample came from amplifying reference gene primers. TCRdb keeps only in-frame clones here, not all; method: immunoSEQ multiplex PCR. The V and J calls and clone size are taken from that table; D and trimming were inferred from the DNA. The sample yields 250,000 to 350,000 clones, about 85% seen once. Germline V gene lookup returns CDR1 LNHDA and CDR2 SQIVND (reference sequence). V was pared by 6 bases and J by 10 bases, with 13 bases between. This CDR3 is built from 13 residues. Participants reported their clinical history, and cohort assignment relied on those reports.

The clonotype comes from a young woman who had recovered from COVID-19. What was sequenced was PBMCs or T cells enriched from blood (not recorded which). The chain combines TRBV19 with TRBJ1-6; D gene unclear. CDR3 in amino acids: CASSQTRSSPLHF. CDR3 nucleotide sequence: TGTGCCAGTAGCCAGACTCGGAGCTCACCCCTCCACTTT.